The clone carrying this T cell receptor (beta chain) was seen at least ten times. The antigen is not known. The sample is drawn from a study of CD8+CD57+ T cells in acquired aplastic anemia. At the level of the study: Sorted CD4+ and CD8+ cell DNA averaged approximately 3.2 ug. Regarding the study as a whole: Shared by patients and controls, some 29 CD8+ CDR3s were abundant in patients. Between patients and controls, CD8+ Simpson's diversity did not vary significantly.

TCR beta VDJ combinations and CDR3 sequences were profiled from genomic DNA. TCRdb re-derived calls from the reads in MiXCR, one entry per CDR3 protein. The sample lists 150,000 to 200,000 distinct CDR3 sequences; about 47% were seen once. The CDR3 sequence is 16 residues long. Trimming shortened V by 1 base and J by 0 bases, and 10 bases separated the two germline ends. The chain combines TRBV12-3 or TRBV12-4 with TRBJ2-1, with D possibly matching TRBD2 (5 bases). Sample: sorted CD4+, CD8+, or CD8+CD57+ T cells (not recorded which) from PBMCs. This TCR was sampled from a human donor in good health. The CDR3 region has the DNA TGTGCCAGCAGTTTAGTATGGGGAGCCTCCTACAATGAGCAGTTCTTC. Its protein product is CASSLVWGASYNEQFF.